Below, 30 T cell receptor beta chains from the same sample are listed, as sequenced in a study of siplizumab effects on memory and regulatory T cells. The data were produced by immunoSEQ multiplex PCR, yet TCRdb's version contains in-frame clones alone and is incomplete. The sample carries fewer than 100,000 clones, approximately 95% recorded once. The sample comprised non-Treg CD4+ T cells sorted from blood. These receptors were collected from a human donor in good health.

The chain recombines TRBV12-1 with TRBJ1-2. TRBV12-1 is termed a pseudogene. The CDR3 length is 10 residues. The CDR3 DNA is TGTGCCAGCACCCTTGGGGGACACACCTTC. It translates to CASTLGGHTF.

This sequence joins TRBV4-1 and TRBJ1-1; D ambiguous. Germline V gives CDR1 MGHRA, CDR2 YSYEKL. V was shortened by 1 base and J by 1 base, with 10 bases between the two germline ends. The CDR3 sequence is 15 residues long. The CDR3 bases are TGCGCCAGCAGCCAAGGCGTTGTAGAGAACACTGAAGCTTTCTTT. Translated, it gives CASSQGVVENTEAFF.

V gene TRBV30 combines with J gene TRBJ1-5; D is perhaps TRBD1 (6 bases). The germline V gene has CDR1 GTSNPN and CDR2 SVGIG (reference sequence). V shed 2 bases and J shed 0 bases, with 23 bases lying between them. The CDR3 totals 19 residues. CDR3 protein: CAWSPTTGKGGYSNQPQHF. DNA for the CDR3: TGTGCCTGGAGTCCCACCACAGGGAAAGGGGGGTATAGCAATCAGCCCCAGCATTTT.

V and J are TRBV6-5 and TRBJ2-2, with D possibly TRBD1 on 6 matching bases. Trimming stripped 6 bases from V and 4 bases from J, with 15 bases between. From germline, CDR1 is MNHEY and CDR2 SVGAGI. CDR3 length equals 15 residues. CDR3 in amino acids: CASRAGQRSTGELFF. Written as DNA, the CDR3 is TGTGCCAGCAGAGCCGGACAGCGAAGCACCGGGGAGCTGTTTTTT.

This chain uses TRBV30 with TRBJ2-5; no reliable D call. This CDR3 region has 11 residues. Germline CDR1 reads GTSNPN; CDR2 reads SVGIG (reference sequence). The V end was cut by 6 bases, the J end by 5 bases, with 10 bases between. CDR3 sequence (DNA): TGTGCCTGCAGCCGGCGGGAGACCCAGTACTTC. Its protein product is CACSRRETQYF.

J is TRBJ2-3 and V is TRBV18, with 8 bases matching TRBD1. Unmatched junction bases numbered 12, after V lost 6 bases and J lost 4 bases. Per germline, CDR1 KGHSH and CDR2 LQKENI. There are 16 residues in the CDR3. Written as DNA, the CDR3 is TGTGCCAGCTCGCGATCCGGGACAGGAGGCGCAGATACGCAGTATTTT. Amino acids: CASSRSGTGGADTQYF.

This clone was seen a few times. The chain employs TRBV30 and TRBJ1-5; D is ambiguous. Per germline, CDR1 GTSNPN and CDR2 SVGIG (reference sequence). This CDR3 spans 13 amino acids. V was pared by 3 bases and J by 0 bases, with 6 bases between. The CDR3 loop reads CAWSHDSNQPQHF. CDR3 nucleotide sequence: TGTGCCTGGAGCCACGATAGCAATCAGCCCCAGCATTTT.

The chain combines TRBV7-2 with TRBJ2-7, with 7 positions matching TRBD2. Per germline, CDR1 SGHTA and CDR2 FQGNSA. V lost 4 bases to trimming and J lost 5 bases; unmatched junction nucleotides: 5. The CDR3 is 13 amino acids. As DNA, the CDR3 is TGTGCCAGCAGCTACCCTCGGGGGGACGAGCAGTACTTC. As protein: CASSYPRGDEQYF.

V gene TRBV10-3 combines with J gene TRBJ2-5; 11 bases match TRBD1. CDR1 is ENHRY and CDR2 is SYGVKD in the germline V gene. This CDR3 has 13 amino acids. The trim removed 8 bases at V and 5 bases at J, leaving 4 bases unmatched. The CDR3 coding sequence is TGTGCCATCGGGACAGGGGGGATCGAGACCCAGTACTTC. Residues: CAIGTGGIETQYF.

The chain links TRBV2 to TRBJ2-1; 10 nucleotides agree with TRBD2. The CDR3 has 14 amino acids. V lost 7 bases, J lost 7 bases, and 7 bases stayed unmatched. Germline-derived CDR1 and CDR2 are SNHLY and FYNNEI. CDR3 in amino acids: CASMLAGVSNEQFF. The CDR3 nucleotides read TGTGCCAGCATGCTAGCGGGGGTATCAAATGAGCAGTTCTTC. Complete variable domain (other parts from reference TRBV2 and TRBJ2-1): EPEVTQTPSHQVTQMGQEVILRCVPISNHLYFYWYRQILGQKVEFLVSFYNNEISEKSEIFDDQFSVERPDGSNFTLKIRSTKLEDSAMYFCASMLAGVSNEQFFGPGTRLTVL.

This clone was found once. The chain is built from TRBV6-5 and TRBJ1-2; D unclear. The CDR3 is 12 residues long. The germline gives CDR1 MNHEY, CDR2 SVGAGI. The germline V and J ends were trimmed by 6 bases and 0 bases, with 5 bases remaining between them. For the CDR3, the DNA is TGTGCCAGCAGCACAGCTAACTATGGCTACACCTTC. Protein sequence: CASSTANYGYTF.

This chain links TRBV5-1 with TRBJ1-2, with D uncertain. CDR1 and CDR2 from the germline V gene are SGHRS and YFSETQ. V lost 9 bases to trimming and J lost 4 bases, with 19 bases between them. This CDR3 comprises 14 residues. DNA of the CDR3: TGCGCCAACCTACCCCGACACCTCTTCTATGGCTACACCTTC. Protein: CANLPRHLFYGYTF.

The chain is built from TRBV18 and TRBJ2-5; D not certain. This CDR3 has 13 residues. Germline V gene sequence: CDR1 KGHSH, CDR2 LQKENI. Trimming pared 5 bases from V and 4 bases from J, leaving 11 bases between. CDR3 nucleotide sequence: TGTGCCAGCTCAGGGGATATAGGAGAGACCCAGTACTTC. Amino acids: CASSGDIGETQYF.

DNA of the CDR3: TGTGCCACCAGCAGAGATCTATCCGGGACAGAAGAAGCTTTCTTT. Its protein is CATSRDLSGTEEAFF. The rearrangement joins TRBV15 to TRBJ1-1; TRBD1 agrees at 7 bases. Per the germline V gene, CDR1 is LNHNV and CDR2 is YYDKDF (reference sequence). V shed 0 bases and J 8 bases; nucleotides not matched to a gene: 9. This CDR3 region has 15 residues.

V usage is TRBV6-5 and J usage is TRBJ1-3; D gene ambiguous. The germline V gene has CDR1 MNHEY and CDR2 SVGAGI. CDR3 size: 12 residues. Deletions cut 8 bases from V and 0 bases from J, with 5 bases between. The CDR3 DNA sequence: TGTGCCAGCCGTAGCTCTGGAAACACCATATATTTT. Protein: CASRSSGNTIYF.

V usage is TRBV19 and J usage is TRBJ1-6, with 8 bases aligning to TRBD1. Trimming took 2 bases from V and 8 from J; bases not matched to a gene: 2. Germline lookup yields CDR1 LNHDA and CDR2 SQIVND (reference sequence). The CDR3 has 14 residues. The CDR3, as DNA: TGTGCCAGTAGTATAACAGGGGGGGATTCACCCCTCCACTTT. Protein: CASSITGGDSPLHF.

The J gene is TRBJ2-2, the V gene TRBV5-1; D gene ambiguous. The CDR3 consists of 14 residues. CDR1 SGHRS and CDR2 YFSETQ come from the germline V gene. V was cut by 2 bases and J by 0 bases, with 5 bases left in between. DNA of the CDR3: TGCGCCAGCAGCTTTACAGCGAACACCGGGGAGCTGTTTTTT. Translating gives CASSFTANTGELFF. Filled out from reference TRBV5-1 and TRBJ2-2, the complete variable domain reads KAGVTQTPRYLIKTRGQQVTLSCSPISGHRSVSWYQQTPGQGLQFLFEYFSETQRNKGNFPGRFSGRQFSNSRSEMNVSTLELGDSALYLCASSFTANTGELFFGEGSRLTVL.

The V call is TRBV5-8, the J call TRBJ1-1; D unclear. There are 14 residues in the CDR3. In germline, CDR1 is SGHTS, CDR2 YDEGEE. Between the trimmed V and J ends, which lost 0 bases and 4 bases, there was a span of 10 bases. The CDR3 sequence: CASSLARVRTEAFF. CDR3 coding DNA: TGTGCCAGCAGCTTGGCTAGGGTTCGCACTGAAGCTTTCTTT.

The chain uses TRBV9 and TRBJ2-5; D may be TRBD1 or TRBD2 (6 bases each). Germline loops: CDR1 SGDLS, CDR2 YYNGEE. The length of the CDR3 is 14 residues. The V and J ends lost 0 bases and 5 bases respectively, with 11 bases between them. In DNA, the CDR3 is TGTGCCAGCAGCGTAGCCGGGGGCGGGGAGACCCAGTACTTC. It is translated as CASSVAGGGETQYF. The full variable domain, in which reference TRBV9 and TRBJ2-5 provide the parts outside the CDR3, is DSGVTQTPKHLITATGQRVTLRCSPRSGDLSVYWYQQSLDQGLQFLIQYYNGEERAKGNILERFSAQQFPDLHSELNLSSLELGDSALYFCASSVAGGGETQYFGPGTRLLVL.

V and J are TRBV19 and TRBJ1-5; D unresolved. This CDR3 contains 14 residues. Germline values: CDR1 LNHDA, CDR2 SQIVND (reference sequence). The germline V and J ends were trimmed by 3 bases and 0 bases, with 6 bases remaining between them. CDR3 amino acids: CASSIEYSNQPQHF. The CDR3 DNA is TGTGCCAGTAGTATTGAATATAGCAATCAGCCCCAGCATTTT.

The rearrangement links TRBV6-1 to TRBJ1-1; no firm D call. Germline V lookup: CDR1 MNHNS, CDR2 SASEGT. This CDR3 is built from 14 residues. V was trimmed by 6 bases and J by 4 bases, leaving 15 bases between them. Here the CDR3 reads CASRPIRGGTEAFF. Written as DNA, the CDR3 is TGTGCCAGCAGACCGATTCGCGGTGGCACTGAAGCTTTCTTT.

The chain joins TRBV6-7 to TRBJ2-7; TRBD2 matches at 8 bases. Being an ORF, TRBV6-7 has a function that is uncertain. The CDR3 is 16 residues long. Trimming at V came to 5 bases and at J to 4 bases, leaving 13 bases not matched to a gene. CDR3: CASSQNLTSDSYEQYF. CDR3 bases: TGTGCCAGCAGTCAAAACCTGACTAGCGACAGTTACGAGCAGTACTTC.

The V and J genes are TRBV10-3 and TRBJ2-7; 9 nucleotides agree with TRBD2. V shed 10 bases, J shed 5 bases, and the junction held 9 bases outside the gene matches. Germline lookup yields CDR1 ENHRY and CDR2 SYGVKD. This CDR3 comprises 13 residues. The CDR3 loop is CATTLAGAHEQYF. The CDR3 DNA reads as TGTGCCACGACTTTAGCGGGAGCCCACGAGCAGTACTTC.

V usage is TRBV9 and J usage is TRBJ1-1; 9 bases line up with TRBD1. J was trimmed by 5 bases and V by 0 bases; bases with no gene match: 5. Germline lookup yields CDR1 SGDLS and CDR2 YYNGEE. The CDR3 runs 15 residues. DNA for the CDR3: TGTGCCAGCAGCGTAGACAGGGGGCTGATGACTGAAGCTTTCTTT. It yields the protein CASSVDRGLMTEAFF.

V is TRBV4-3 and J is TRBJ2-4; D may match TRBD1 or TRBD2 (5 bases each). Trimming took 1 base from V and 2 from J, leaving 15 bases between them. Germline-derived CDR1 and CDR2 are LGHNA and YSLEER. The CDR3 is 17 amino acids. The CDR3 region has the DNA TGCGCCAGCAGCCAAGGGGGGATGTTAGGTCCCAAAAACATTCAGTACTTC. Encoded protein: CASSQGGMLGPKNIQYF.

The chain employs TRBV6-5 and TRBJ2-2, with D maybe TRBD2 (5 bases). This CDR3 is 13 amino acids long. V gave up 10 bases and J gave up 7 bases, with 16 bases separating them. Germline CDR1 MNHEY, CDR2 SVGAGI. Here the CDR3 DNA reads TGTGCCACCCGGGGTTGGTCGTACGGGGAGCTGTTTTTT. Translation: CATRGWSYGELFF.

The CDR3 sequence is CASSLPGQLMEQYF. The CDR3 DNA reads as TGTGCCAGCAGCTTACCGGGACAGCTCATGGAGCAGTACTTC. J is TRBJ2-7 and V is TRBV11-2, with 7 bases identical to TRBD1. V shed 2 bases and J 7 bases; nucleotides not matched to a gene: 8. The CDR3 runs to 14 residues. From germline, CDR1 is SGHAT and CDR2 FQNNGV. Filled out from reference TRBV11-2 and TRBJ2-7, the complete variable domain reads EAGVAQSPRYKIIEKRQSVAFWCNPISGHATLYWYQQILGQGPKLLIQFQNNGVVDDSQLPKDRFSAERLKGVDSTLKIQPAKLEDSAVYLCASSLPGQLMEQYFGPGTRLTVT.

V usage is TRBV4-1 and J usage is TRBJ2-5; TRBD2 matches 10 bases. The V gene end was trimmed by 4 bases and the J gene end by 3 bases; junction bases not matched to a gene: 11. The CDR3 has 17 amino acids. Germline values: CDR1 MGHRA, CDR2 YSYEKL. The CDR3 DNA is TGCGCCAGCAGCCTGGTGTTAGGGACTAGCGAGGAAGAGACCCAGTACTTC. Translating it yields CASSLVLGTSEEETQYF.

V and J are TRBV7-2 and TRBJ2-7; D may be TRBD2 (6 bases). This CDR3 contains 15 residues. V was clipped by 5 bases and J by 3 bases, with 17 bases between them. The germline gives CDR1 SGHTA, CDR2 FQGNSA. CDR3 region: CASSQARGYHYEQYF. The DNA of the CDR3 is TGTGCCAGCAGCCAGGCACGGGGGTATCACTACGAGCAGTACTTC.

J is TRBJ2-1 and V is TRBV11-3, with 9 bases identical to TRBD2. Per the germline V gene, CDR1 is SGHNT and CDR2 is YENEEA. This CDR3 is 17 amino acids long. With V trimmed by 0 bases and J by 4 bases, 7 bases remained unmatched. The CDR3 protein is CASSLDIAGVGYNEQFF. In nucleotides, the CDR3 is TGTGCCAGCAGCTTAGATATAGCGGGAGTTGGGTACAATGAGCAGTTCTTC.